This TCR beta chain was profiled in a study of blood T cell repertoires in COVID-19. Study overall: Nucleic acid was either cDNA or gDNA, and it came from T cells, B-cell-depleted T cells, or PBMCs.

A Seattle source enrolled patients during active infection and followed them longitudinally. Per the original methods: Cell counts per sample came from amplifying reference gene primers. TCRdb's table, derived via immunoSEQ multiplex PCR, lists solely in-frame clones and lacks some. That table furnishes V, J and clone size, whereas the DNA furnished D and trimming. The sample records some 200,000 clones, 85% to 95% being singletons. What was sequenced was peripheral blood. This clonotype originated in a man aged 25 to 40 with COVID-19, enrolled during active disease.

The CDR3, as DNA: TGTGCCAGCAGTGAACGTCTGGGACAGGCCCTCTATGGCTACACCTTC. The encoded protein is CASSERLGQALYGYTF. The chain carries TRBV6-1 and TRBJ1-2; TRBD1 agrees at 8 bases. Looked up from germline, CDR1 is MNHNS and CDR2 is SASEGT. V dropped 2 bases and J dropped 4; count of bases not matched to a gene: 9. The CDR3 runs to 16 residues.